This record covers a single TCR beta chain. No cognate antigen has been identified for it. No much larger clone exists at a distance of one base, and base qualities are not known. Genomic DNA served as template for TCR beta VDJ combination and CDR3 sequence profiling. An Illumina HiSeq 2000 was used for TCR repertoire sequencing. In the paper's pipeline: TRBV/TRBJ rearrangement plots, CDR3 size and DJ length profiles, and Simpson's diversity index were used to assess repertoires. Whichever DNA sequence was most abundant in the deep sequencing data was defined as the immunodominant clone. CDR3 amino acid sequences were screened for sharing across subjects and compared with published repertoires and the VDJdb database. Clones were called with MiXCR by TCRdb after fastp trimmed the public reads at Q25, and only in-frame beta chains were retained. Rows with one shared CDR3 protein collapse into an entry with the most common genes and DNA. What appears here as the V and J calls and clone size reflects TCRdb's work, not the paper's. This sample lists around 220,000 distinct CDR3 sequences; 40% to 60% were detected once. Jointly, the top ten make up 20% of the sample.

Flow cytometry had shown CD8+CD57+ cell expansion in the patients selected for sequencing. Severe acquired aplastic anemia was diagnosed in all patients according to International Study of Aplastic Anemia and Agranulocytosis and Camitta criteria. No patient had received any therapy when blood was sampled. In this study, sorted CD4+ and CD8+ T cells from the blood of healthy subjects and of severe aplastic anemia patients had their TCR repertoires deep-sequenced. Patients were enrolled under clinicaltrials.gov protocols 00001620, 01623167, 00001397, 00071045, 00081523 and 00961064 in the USA. Ficoll-Paque density gradient centrifugation was used to isolate peripheral blood mononuclear cells. Before DNA extraction, CD4+ and CD8+ T cells were sorted by FACS or by magnetic beads. The germline V gene encodes CDR1 SGHVS and CDR2 FNYEAQ. The CDR3 holds 14 amino acids from the cysteine to the phenylalanine. Left in the record is the CDR3 DNA by itself, 42 bases read in frame from the first base. Between the V and J ends, shortened by 1 base and 3 bases respectively, the junction contains 9 bases.

The sample is drawn from a study of CD8+CD57+ T cells in acquired aplastic anemia (dated by TCRdb to the late 2010s). Study-level background: DNA extracted from sorted CD4+ and CD8+ cells had a mean of about 3.2 ug, with a range of 0.2 to 27.4 ug. CD8+CD57+ expansion was defined as a frequency above the mean frequency observed in healthy subjects. Findings and caveats that apply to the study as a whole: Patients and healthy controls showed no significant difference in CD8+ Simpson's diversity (P=0.060). Although roughly 29 CD8+ CDR3 sequences were shared by patients and controls, these sequences appeared highly expressed in patients and within the immunodominant clones of patients.

The chain links TRBV7-6 with TRBJ1-2, with the D gene uncertain. This clonotype was sampled from a human donor with aplastic anemia. Sequenced input: sorted CD4+, CD8+, or CD8+CD57+ T cells (not recorded which) from PBMCs. The sequenced DNA: TGTGCCAGCAGCTTAGGGGTGGTTCACTATGGCTACACCTTC. This gives the protein CASSLGVVHYGYTF.